Given below is one TCR beta chain in context. Its antigen is currently unknown. Sequencing of DNA taken from cultured CD4+ T cells relied on the Oncomine TCR Beta short-read assay. A single record per CDR3 protein comes from TCRdb applying MiXCR to the PCR reads. The top ten clones hold roughly a tenth of a sample with approximately 10,000 distinct CDR3 sequences, about 74% of them seen once. The data derive from a study of vaccination and CD4 T cells after COVID-19. In the study overall: As control conditions, cultures were given either a CEFX pool serving as positive control, an HIV-1 Nef pool, or no peptide at all.

This sample's treatment: roughly 10-day PBMC culture with coronavirus spike peptide pools or control peptides (ViraFEST assay). First, ViraFEST expanded antigen-specific T cells with peptide pools, and next it sequenced the TCRs. This CDR3 is built from 13 residues. CDR1 is DFQATT and CDR2 is SNEGSKA in the germline V gene (reference sequence). With V trimmed by 6 bases and J by 10 bases, 8 bases remained unmatched. This clonotype was sampled from a human donor who had recovered from COVID-19. Sequenced sample: CD4+ T cells from blood, cultured in vitro. This rearrangement joins TRBV20-1 to TRBJ1-6; 8 bases align to TRBD1. The CDR3 coding sequence is TGCAGTGCGGGTCAGGGGGCGAGATCACCCCTCCACTTT. Its translation is CSAGQGARSPLHF.